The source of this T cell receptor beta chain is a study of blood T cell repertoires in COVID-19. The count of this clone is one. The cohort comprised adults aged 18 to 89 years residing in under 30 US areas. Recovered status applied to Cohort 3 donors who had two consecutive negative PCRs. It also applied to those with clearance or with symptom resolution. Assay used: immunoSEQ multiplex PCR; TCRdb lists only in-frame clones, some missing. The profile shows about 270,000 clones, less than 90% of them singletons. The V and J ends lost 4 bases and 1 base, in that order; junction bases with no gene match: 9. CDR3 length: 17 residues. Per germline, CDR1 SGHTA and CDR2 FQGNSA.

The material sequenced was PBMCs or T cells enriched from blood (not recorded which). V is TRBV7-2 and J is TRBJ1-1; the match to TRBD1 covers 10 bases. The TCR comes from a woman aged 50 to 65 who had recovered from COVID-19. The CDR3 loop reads CASSSPTGGAGNTEAFF. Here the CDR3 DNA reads TGTGCCAGCAGCTCCCCGACAGGGGGCGCCGGGAACACTGAAGCTTTCTTT.